A single sample gave rise to the 26 T cell receptor beta chains below, sequenced in a study of OX40 agonist ivuxolimab in advanced cancers. TCRdb's table, derived via immunoSEQ multiplex PCR, lists solely in-frame clones and lacks some. The data contain 55,000 to 65,000 clones, 85% of them seen just once; the ten biggest clones take up around 3.8%. The sequencing here drew on CD4+ or CD8+ T cells sorted from blood, taken in a trial of the OX40 agonist ivuxolimab. Source of these receptors: an adult with an advanced solid tumor such as melanoma, head and neck, liver or kidney cancer.

The chain links TRBV9 to TRBJ2-3; no clear D. This CDR3 is built from 15 residues. The germline V gene has CDR1 SGDLS and CDR2 YYNGEE. The ends were cut back, 0 bases at V and 2 bases at J, with 10 bases in the middle. The chain's CDR3 is CASSVAPTNTDTQYF. The CDR3 DNA is TGTGCCAGCAGCGTAGCTCCTACGAACACAGATACGCAGTATTTT.

The chain is built from TRBV9 and TRBJ1-1, with TRBD1 matching 9 bases. CDR1 SGDLS and CDR2 YYNGEE come from the germline V gene. The CDR3 is 15 amino acids. Trimming at V came to 3 bases and at J to 4 bases, leaving 7 bases not matched to a gene. CDR3 nucleotides: TGTGCCAGCAGCGCCCCGGGACAGGGTTCCACTGAAGCTTTCTTT. Translated: CASSAPGQGSTEAFF.

The gene calls are TRBV2 and TRBJ1-1; 8 bases agree with TRBD1. The CDR3 extends over 12 amino acids. CDR1 is SNHLY and CDR2 is FYNNEI in the germline V gene. V lost 7 bases to trimming and J lost 6 bases; unmatched junction nucleotides: 4. CDR3 protein: CASTRTGPEAFF. The CDR3 nucleotides are TGTGCCAGCACGCGGACAGGGCCTGAAGCTTTCTTT.

The chain combines TRBV19 with TRBJ2-1; D gene uncertain. CDR3 length equals 13 residues. CDR1 is LNHDA and CDR2 is SQIVND in the germline V gene (reference sequence). Between the trimmed V and J ends, which lost 1 base and 7 bases, there was a span of 8 bases. The CDR3 is CASSIVLRNEQFF. In nucleotides, the CDR3 is TGTGCCAGTAGTATAGTGCTAAGGAATGAGCAGTTCTTC.

The chain links TRBV5-1 to TRBJ2-2; tentative D call: TRBD2 (5 bases). The CDR3 has 15 residues. Germline V gene sequence: CDR1 SGHRS, CDR2 YFSETQ. V lost 2 bases, J lost 5 bases, and 13 bases lay in between. The CDR3: CASSLRGFGTGELFF. The CDR3 DNA reads TGCGCCAGCAGCTTAAGAGGGTTTGGGACCGGGGAGCTGTTTTTT.

The CDR3 spells CASSSHTTRGVEQYF. DNA for the CDR3: TGTGCCAGCAGCTCACACACAACTAGAGGGGTCGAGCAGTACTTC. The rearrangement joins TRBV7-8 to TRBJ2-7; D is perhaps TRBD1 or TRBD2 (5 bases each). Germline lookup yields CDR1 SGHVS and CDR2 FQNEAQ. The CDR3 loop spans 15 amino acids. Trimming left V 4 bases short and J 6 bases short, with 19 bases between.

The V and J genes are TRBV6-6 and TRBJ1-1, with TRBD1 matching over 7 bases. With V trimmed by 5 bases and J by 5 bases, 5 bases remained unmatched. The CDR3 is made up of 13 amino acids. From germline, CDR1 is MNHNY and CDR2 SVGAGI (reference sequence). CDR3 residues: CASSDRDWTEAFF. The CDR3 DNA sequence: TGTGCCAGCAGTGACAGGGATTGGACTGAAGCTTTCTTT.

This clone was counted once. The chain combines TRBV7-9 with TRBJ2-5; the D gene is possibly TRBD2 (5 bases). Germline CDR1 reads SEHNR; CDR2 reads FQNEAQ (reference sequence). CDR3 length: 12 amino acids. Between the trimmed V and J ends, which lost 5 bases and 8 bases, there was a span of 12 bases. The CDR3 spells CASSRGVATQYF. The CDR3 DNA reads TGTGCCAGCAGCCGGGGAGTCGCCACCCAGTACTTC.

This clone was counted a few times. CDR3 sequence (DNA): TGTGCCAGCAGAGGACGGGCAGGGACCCACAATGAGCAGTTCTTC. It codes for CASRGRAGTHNEQFF. This sequence joins TRBV6-1 and TRBJ2-1, with D perhaps given as TRBD1 or TRBD2 (5 bases each). Germline V lookup: CDR1 MNHNS, CDR2 SASEGT. This CDR3 region has 15 residues. V was cut by 6 bases and J by 5 bases, with 17 bases left in between.

The chain couples TRBV6-1 to TRBJ1-2, with 10 bases that match TRBD1. With V trimmed by 6 bases and J by 3 bases, 7 bases remained unmatched. The CDR3 covers 15 residues. Germline loops: CDR1 MNHNS, CDR2 SASEGT. This CDR3 is CASRDRGQNDYGYTF. CDR3 coding DNA: TGTGCCAGCAGAGACAGGGGGCAAAACGACTATGGCTACACCTTC.

The chain carries TRBV30 and TRBJ2-5; maybe TRBD1 (6 bases). The J call may be mistaken, given a closer DNA end match to TRBJ2-7. The CDR3 is 12 residues long. The V gene's germline CDR1 is GTSNPN and CDR2 SVGIG (reference sequence). CDR3 bases: TGTGCCTGGAGTCCAGGGGCGGCCGAGCAGTACTTC. Translated, it gives CAWSPGAAEQYF.

In DNA, the CDR3 is TGTGCCAGTAGGGGGGAACAAGGCCAAGGAGAGACCCAGTACTTC. Translation gives CASRGEQGQGETQYF. The J gene is TRBJ2-5, the V gene TRBV2, with D perhaps TRBD1 or TRBD2 (6 bases each). V was shortened by 9 bases and J by 4 bases, with 21 bases between the two germline ends. CDR1 and CDR2 (germline): SNHLY, FYNNEI. The CDR3 runs to 15 residues.

This clone was observed a few times. V and J are TRBV7-3 and TRBJ1-2; D is perhaps TRBD1 (5 bases). CDR3 size: 13 residues. V shed 3 bases and J shed 6 bases, with 11 bases lying between them. Germline values: CDR1 SGHTA, CDR2 FQGTGA. DNA of the CDR3: TGTGCCAGCAGCTTCTCGGGGGGTAATGGCTACACCTTC. Amino acids: CASSFSGGNGYTF.

This chain links TRBV28 with TRBJ1-2; D is perhaps TRBD1 (6 bases). V dropped 11 bases and J dropped 5 bases, with 15 bases sitting between them. Looked up from germline, CDR1 is MDHEN and CDR2 is SYDVKM. This CDR3 comprises 12 residues. CDR3 nucleotides: TGTGCCCTGGGGGCGGAGCCATATGGCTACACCTTC. Translation: CALGAEPYGYTF.

The CDR3 spells CASSLADGANVLTF. DNA for the CDR3: TGTGCCAGCAGCTTAGCGGATGGGGCCAACGTCCTGACTTTC. The J gene is TRBJ2-6, the V gene TRBV11-1; the D is unclear. Germline V gene sequence: CDR1 SGHAT, CDR2 FQDESV (reference sequence). The CDR3 contains 14 residues. V dropped 0 bases and J dropped 3 bases, with 3 bases sitting between them. The whole variable domain, filled in from reference TRBV11-1 and TRBJ2-6, reads EAEVAQSPRYKITEKSQAVAFWCDPISGHATLYWYRQILGQGPELLVQFQDESVVDDSQLPKDRFSAERLKGVDSTLKIQPAELGDSAMYLCASSLADGANVLTFGAGSRLTVL.

The chain combines TRBV7-9 with TRBJ1-6; D is possibly TRBD1 (6 bases). CDR3 length: 18 amino acids. Germline-derived CDR1 and CDR2 are SEHNR and FQNEAQ (reference sequence). V was pared by 4 bases and J by 0 bases, with 16 bases between. The CDR3 sequence: CASSSPGGAHSYNSPLHF. DNA for the CDR3: TGTGCCAGCAGCTCCCCTGGGGGGGCCCACTCCTATAATTCACCCCTCCACTTT.

The J gene is TRBJ2-5, the V gene TRBV2; no firm D call. The CDR3 contains 16 residues. Germline CDR1 and CDR2: SNHLY and FYNNEI. V was shortened by 6 bases and J by 0 bases, with 17 bases between the two germline ends. The CDR3, as DNA: TGTGCCAGCAGCGTAAGCTTGGTAGGCAACCAAGAGACCCAGTACTTC. This gives the protein CASSVSLVGNQETQYF.

V usage is TRBV2 and J usage is TRBJ2-7; 15 nucleotides match TRBD2. V gave up 6 bases and J gave up 7 bases; unmatched junction bases: 7. The CDR3 is 15 residues long. The germline gives CDR1 SNHLY, CDR2 FYNNEI. The CDR3 DNA reads TGTGCCAGCAGGACTGGACTAGCGGGAGGGGGTGAGCAGTACTTC. It specifies CASRTGLAGGGEQYF.

The rearrangement links TRBV19 to TRBJ2-1; the D is unclear. Per the germline V gene, CDR1 is LNHDA and CDR2 is SQIVND (reference sequence). The germline V and J ends were trimmed by 4 bases and 9 bases, with 13 bases remaining between them. This CDR3 is 13 amino acids long. CDR3 region: CASSTGLASEQFF. The CDR3 nucleotides are TGTGCCAGTAGTACCGGGTTGGCGTCTGAGCAGTTCTTC. Looking up the rest from reference TRBV19 and TRBJ2-1 gives the full variable domain: DGGITQSPKYLFRKEGQNVTLSCEQNLNHDAMYWYRQDPGQGLRLIYYSQIVNDFQKGDIAEGYSVSREKKESFPLTVTSAQKNPTAFYLCASSTGLASEQFFGPGTRLTVL.

The chain combines TRBV2 with TRBJ2-7, with 13 bases fitting TRBD2. From germline, CDR1 is SNHLY and CDR2 FYNNEI. The V and J ends lost 6 bases and 7 bases, in that order; junction bases with no gene match: 9. CDR3 length equals 15 residues. The CDR3 nucleotides read TGTGCCAGCAGGAGAACTAGCGGGAGGGCTGGGGAGCAGTACTTC. Its translation: CASRRTSGRAGEQYF.

The rearrangement joins TRBV7-8 to TRBJ2-5; 7 positions agree with TRBD1. The J call is doubtful: the DNA matches TRBJ2-7 better. CDR1 SGHVS and CDR2 FQNEAQ come from the germline V gene. This CDR3 comprises 13 residues. The CDR3 reads CASSLTGTYEQYF. The CDR3 DNA sequence: TGTGCCAGCAGCTTGACAGGGACCTACGAGCAGTACTTC.

V gene TRBV28 combines with J gene TRBJ2-7; no clear D. V was cut by 7 bases and J by 2 bases, with 18 bases left in between. This CDR3 is 15 amino acids long. Per germline, CDR1 MDHEN and CDR2 SYDVKM. The CDR3 DNA sequence: TGTGCCAGCACCGATGATGTGGGTTCGACCTACGAGCAGTACTTC. Its translation: CASTDDVGSTYEQYF.

This CDR3 reads CASSFGRGNEKLFF. The CDR3 DNA sequence: TGTGCCAGCAGCTTTGGCAGGGGAAATGAAAAACTGTTTTTT. V usage is TRBV7-3 and J usage is TRBJ1-4; D is possibly TRBD1 (6 bases). V was trimmed by 3 bases and J by 5 bases, leaving 10 bases between them. CDR3 length equals 14 residues. The germline gives CDR1 SGHTA, CDR2 FQGTGA. The entire variable domain, with the rest obtained from reference TRBV7-3 and TRBJ1-4, is as follows: GAGVSQTPSNKVTEKGKYVELRCDPISGHTALYWYRQSLGQGPEFLIYFQGTGAADDSGLPNDRFFAVRPEGSVSTLKIQRTERGDSAVYLCASSFGRGNEKLFFGSGTQLSVL.

This clone was detected only once. V usage is TRBV7-8 and J usage is TRBJ1-6; possible D gene TRBD1, 5 bases. Trimming took 1 base from V and 11 from J, leaving 9 bases between them. This CDR3 comprises 13 residues. In germline, CDR1 is SGHVS, CDR2 FQNEAQ. CDR3 protein: CASSLESGAPLHF. CDR3 in DNA: TGTGCCAGCAGCTTAGAATCGGGGGCACCCCTCCACTTT.

V usage is TRBV15 and J usage is TRBJ1-3, with a tentative D call TRBD1 (5 bases). The V gene's germline CDR1 is LNHNV and CDR2 YYDKDF (reference sequence). The CDR3 runs 17 residues. Between the trimmed V and J ends, which lost 0 bases and 3 bases, there was a span of 15 bases. CDR3 in amino acids: CATSRDNRLGRGNTIYF. The CDR3 bases are TGTGCCACCAGCAGAGATAACCGGCTGGGGCGTGGAAACACCATATATTTT. Looking up the rest from reference TRBV15 and TRBJ1-3 gives the full variable domain: DAMVIQNPRYQVTQFGKPVTLSCSQTLNHNVMYWYQQKSSQAPKLLFHYYDKDFNNEADTPDNFQSRRPNTSFCFLDIRSPGLGDTAMYLCATSRDNRLGRGNTIYFGEGSWLTVV.

This chain uses TRBV6-5 with TRBJ1-2; D may be TRBD1 (5 bases). Germline CDR1 reads MNHEY; CDR2 reads SVGAGI. The CDR3 loop spans 13 amino acids. Trimming removed 0 bases from V and 7 bases from J, with 9 bases in between. The CDR3: CASSYSGGFGYTF. The CDR3 DNA is TGTGCCAGCAGTTACTCGGGGGGGTTTGGCTACACCTTC.